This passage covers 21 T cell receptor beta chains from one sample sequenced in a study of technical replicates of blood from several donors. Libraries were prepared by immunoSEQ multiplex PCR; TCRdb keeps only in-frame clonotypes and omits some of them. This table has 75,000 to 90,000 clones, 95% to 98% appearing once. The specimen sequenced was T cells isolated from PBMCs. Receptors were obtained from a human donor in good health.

CDR3 bases: TGTGCCAGCAGCCCTAAGCCCCGCTGGGATACGCAGTATTTT. It translates to CASSPKPRWDTQYF. This chain uses TRBV9 with TRBJ2-3; D remains unclear. This CDR3 is built from 14 residues. Between the trimmed V and J ends, which lost 4 bases and 6 bases, there was a span of 15 bases. Germline CDR1 and CDR2: SGDLS and YYNGEE.

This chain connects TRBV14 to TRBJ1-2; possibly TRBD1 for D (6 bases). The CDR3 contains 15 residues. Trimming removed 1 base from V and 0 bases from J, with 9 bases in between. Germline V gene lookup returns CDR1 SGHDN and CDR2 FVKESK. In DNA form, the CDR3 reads TGTGCCAGCAGCCAAGCCCAGGGGTCTAACTATGGCTACACCTTC. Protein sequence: CASSQAQGSNYGYTF.

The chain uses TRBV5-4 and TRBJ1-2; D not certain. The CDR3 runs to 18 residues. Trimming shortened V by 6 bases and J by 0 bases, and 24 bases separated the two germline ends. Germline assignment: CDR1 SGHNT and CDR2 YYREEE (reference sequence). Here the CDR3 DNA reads TGTGCCAGCACCCTTTTAAGCTTGTTAGCCGCTCCTAACTATGGCTACACCTTC. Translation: CASTLLSLLAAPNYGYTF.

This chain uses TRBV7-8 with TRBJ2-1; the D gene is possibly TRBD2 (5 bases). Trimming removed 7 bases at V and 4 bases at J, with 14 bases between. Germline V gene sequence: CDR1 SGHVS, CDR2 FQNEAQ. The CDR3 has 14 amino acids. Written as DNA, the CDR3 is TGTGCCAGCACCCGACTATCGGGTTACAATGAGCAGTTCTTC. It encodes CASTRLSGYNEQFF.

Written as DNA, the CDR3 is TGTGCCAGCAGCCAAGACCTATTAGGGGGCCTCTTTAATGAAAAACTGTTTTTT. Its translation is CASSQDLLGGLFNEKLFF. This chain links TRBV4-2 with TRBJ1-4; 7 bases map to TRBD1. J lost 4 bases, V lost 0 bases, and 11 bases had no gene match. The CDR3 length is 18 residues. From germline, CDR1 is LGHNA and CDR2 YNFKEQ.

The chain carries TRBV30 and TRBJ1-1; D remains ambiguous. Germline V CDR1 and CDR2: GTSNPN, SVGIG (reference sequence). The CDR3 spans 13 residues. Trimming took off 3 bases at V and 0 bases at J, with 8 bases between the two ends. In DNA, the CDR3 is TGTGCCTGGAGAATTGTCATGAACACTGAAGCTTTCTTT. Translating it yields CAWRIVMNTEAFF.

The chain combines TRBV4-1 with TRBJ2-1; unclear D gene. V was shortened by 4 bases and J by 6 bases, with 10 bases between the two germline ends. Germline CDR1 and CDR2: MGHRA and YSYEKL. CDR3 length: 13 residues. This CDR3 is CASSRAGRNEQFF. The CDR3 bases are TGCGCCAGCAGCCGTGCTGGGCGCAATGAGCAGTTCTTC.

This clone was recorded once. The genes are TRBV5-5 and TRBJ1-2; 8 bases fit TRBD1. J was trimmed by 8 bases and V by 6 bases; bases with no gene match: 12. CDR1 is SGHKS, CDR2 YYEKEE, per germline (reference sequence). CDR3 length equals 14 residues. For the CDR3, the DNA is TGTGCCAGCATCCTCGAACCAGGGGGCATCGGCTACACCTTC. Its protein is CASILEPGGIGYTF.

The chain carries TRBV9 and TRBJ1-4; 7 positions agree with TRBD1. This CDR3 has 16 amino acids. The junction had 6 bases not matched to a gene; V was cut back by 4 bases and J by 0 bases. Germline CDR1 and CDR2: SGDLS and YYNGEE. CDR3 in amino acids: CASSPGQSSTNEKLFF. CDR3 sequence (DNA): TGTGCCAGCAGCCCGGGACAGTCTTCAACTAATGAAAAACTGTTTTTT.

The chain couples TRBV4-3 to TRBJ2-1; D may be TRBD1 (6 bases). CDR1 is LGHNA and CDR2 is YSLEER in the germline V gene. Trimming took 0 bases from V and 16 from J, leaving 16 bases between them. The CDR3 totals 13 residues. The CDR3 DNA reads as TGCGCCAGCAGCCAAGACGGACACAGGGAACGATTCTTC. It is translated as CASSQDGHRERFF.

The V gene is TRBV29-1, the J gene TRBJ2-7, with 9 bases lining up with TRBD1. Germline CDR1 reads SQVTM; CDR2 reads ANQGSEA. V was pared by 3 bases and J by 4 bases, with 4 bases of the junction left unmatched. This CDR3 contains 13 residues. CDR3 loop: CSVDTGGGYEQYF. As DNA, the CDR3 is TGCAGCGTTGATACAGGGGGCGGGTACGAGCAGTACTTC.

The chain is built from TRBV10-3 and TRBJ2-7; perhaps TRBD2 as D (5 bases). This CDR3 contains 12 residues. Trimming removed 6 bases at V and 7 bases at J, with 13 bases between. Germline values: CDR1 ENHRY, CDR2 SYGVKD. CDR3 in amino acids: CAIRKLAGEQYF. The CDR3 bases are TGTGCCATCAGGAAGCTAGCTGGAGAGCAGTACTTC.

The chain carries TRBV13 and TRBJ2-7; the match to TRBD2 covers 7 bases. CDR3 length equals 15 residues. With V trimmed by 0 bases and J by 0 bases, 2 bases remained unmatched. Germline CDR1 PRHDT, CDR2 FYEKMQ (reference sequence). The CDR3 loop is CASSLGRTSSYEQYF. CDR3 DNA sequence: TGTGCCAGCAGCTTAGGGAGGACTAGCTCCTACGAGCAGTACTTC.

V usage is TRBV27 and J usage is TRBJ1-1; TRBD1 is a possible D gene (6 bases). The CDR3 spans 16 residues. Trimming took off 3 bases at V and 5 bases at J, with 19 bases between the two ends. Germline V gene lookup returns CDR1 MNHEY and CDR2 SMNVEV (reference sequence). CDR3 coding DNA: TGTGCCAGCAGTTTGTTTTTTCCAGGCCAGGGGACTGAAGCTTTCTTT. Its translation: CASSLFFPGQGTEAFF.

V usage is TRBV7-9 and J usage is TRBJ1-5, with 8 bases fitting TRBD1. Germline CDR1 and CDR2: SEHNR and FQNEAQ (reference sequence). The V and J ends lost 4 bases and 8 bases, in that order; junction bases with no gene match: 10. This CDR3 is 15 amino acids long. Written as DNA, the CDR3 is TGTGCCAGCAGCTCCCTTAGACAGGGGAGGGAGCCCCAGCATTTT. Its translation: CASSSLRQGREPQHF.

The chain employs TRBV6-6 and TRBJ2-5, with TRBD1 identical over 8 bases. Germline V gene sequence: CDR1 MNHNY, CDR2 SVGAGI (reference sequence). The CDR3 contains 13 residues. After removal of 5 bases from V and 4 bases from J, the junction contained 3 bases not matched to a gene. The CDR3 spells CASSDRGGETQYF. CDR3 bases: TGTGCCAGCAGTGACAGGGGCGGAGAGACCCAGTACTTC.

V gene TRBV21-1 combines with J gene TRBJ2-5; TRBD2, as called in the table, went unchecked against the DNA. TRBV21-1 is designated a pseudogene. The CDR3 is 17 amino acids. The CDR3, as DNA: TGTGCCAGCAGCAAATGGCTAGCGGGAGCCGACAAGGAGACCCAGTACTTC. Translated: CASSKWLAGADKETQYF.

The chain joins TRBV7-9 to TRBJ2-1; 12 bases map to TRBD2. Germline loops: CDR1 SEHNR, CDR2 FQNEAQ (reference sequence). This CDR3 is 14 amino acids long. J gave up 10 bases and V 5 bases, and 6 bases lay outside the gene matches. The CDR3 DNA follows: TGTGCCAGCAGCATAAGACTAGCGGGAGACGAGCAGTTCTTC. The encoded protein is CASSIRLAGDEQFF.

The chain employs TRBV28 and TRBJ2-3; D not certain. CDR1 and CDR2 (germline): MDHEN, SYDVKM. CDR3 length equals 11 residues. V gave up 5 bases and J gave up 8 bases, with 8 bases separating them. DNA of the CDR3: TGTGCCAGCAGTATGGTCAGTACGCAGTATTTT. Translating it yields CASSMVSTQYF.

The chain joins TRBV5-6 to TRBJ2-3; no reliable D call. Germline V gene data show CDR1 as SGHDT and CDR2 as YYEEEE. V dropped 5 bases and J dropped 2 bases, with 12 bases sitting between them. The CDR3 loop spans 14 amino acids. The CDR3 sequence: CASRYDASTDTQYF. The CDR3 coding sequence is TGTGCCAGCAGATACGATGCGTCCACAGATACGCAGTATTTT.

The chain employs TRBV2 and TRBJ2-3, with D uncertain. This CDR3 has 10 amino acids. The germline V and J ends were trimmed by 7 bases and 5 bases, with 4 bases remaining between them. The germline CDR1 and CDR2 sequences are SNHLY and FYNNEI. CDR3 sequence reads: CASMRDTQYF. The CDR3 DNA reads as TGTGCCAGCATGCGAGATACGCAGTATTTT.